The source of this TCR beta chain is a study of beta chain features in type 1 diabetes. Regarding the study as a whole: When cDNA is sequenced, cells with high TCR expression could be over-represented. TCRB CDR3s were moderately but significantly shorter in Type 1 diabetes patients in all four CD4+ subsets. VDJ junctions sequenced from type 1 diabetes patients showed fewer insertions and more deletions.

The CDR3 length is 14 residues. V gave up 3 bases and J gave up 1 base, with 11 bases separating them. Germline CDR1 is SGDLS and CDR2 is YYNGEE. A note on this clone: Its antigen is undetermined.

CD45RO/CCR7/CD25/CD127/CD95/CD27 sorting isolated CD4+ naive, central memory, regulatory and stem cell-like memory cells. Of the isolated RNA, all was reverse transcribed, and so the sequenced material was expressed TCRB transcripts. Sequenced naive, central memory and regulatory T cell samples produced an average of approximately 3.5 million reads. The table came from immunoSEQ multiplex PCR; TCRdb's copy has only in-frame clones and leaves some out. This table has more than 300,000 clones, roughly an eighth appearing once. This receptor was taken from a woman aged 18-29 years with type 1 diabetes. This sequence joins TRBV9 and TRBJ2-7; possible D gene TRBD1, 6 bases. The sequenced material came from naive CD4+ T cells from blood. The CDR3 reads CASSASRGSYEQYF. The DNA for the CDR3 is TGTGCCAGCAGCGCCTCAAGGGGGTCCTACGAGCAGTACTTC.